This T cell receptor (beta chain) was found in a study of blood T cell repertoires in COVID-19. Looking at the study overall: The origin of the acute and convalescent COVID-19 samples was the United States, Italy and Spain.

CDR3 length: 13 amino acids. CDR1 is SGHTA, CDR2 FQGNSA, per germline. The V and J ends lost 2 bases and 6 bases, in that order; junction bases with no gene match: 3. Produced via immunoSEQ multiplex PCR; TCRdb's table is partial and in-frame only. This sample yields about 350,000 clones, of which roughly 90% are seen a single time; around 7.5% belongs to the top ten. This TCR was recovered from a woman aged 60-75 years with COVID-19, enrolled during active disease. V is TRBV7-2 and J is TRBJ2-7; TRBD2 agrees at 8 bases. Sequenced sample: peripheral blood. The CDR3 spells CASSLSRGGEQYF. The CDR3 region has the DNA TGTGCCAGCAGCTTAAGTCGGGGGGGCGAGCAGTACTTC.